This passage covers 9 T cell receptor beta chains from one sample sequenced in a study of blood T cell repertoires in COVID-19. This table comes from immunoSEQ multiplex PCR, and its TCRdb copy is limited to in-frame clones, with some not included. The sample lists tens of thousands of clones; 70% to 80% were seen once. Source material: peripheral blood. All receptors derive from an older woman with acute or convalescent COVID-19.

This clone showed up just a few times. This CDR3 is CASSPPGTANQPQHF. The CDR3 DNA reads TGTGCCAGCAGCCCCCCCGGGACTGCTAATCAGCCCCAGCATTTT. The chain carries TRBV21-1 and TRBJ1-5. TRBV21-1 is a recognized pseudogene. The CDR3 contains 15 residues.

CDR3 sequence (DNA): TGTGCCAGCAGCTTAGGAGGAGACACAGATACGCAGTATTTT. Translation: CASSLGGDTDTQYF. V gene TRBV11-1 combines with J gene TRBJ2-3; D ambiguous. Germline lookup yields CDR1 SGHAT and CDR2 FQDESV (reference sequence). This CDR3 is 14 amino acids long. V was cut by 1 base and J by 2 bases, with 7 bases left in between.

The sample holds a few counts of this clone. This rearrangement joins TRBV7-6 to TRBJ1-4; no clear D. V was clipped by 1 base and J by 4 bases, with 13 bases between them. The CDR3 consists of 16 residues. Germline assignment: CDR1 SGHVS and CDR2 FNYEAQ. In nucleotides, the CDR3 is TGTGCCAGCAGCTTAGGCGCGGCCCTACTTAATGAAAAACTGTTTTTT. This sequence encodes CASSLGAALLNEKLFF.

The chain uses TRBV6-6 and TRBJ2-2; D is possibly TRBD1 (8 bases). The germline V gene has CDR1 MNHNY and CDR2 SVGAGI (reference sequence). The germline V and J ends were trimmed by 5 bases and 6 bases, with 22 bases remaining between them. The CDR3 runs 17 residues. CDR3 sequence: CASSRDRGSSGPGELFF. CDR3 DNA sequence: TGTGCCAGCAGTCGCGACAGGGGATCTAGCGGTCCCGGGGAGCTGTTTTTT.

This chain connects TRBV6-4 to TRBJ1-5, with no clear D. CDR1 MRHNA and CDR2 SNTAGT come from the germline V gene. Deletions cut 0 bases from V and 6 bases from J, with 6 bases between. The CDR3 extends over 13 amino acids. CDR3 amino acids: CASSDSAGQPQHF. DNA of the CDR3: TGTGCCAGCAGTGACTCAGCGGGTCAGCCCCAGCATTTT.

V usage is TRBV30 and J usage is TRBJ1-6; 7 positions match TRBD1. The CDR3 contains 14 residues. V dropped 3 bases and J dropped 7; count of bases not matched to a gene: 6. Germline V gene lookup returns CDR1 GTSNPN and CDR2 SVGIG (reference sequence). The CDR3 region is CAWRVPGGNSPLHF. CDR3 DNA sequence: TGTGCCTGGAGGGTCCCAGGGGGAAATTCACCCCTCCACTTT. Supplemented by reference TRBV30 and TRBJ1-6, the full variable domain reads SQTIHQWPATLVQPVGSPLSLECTVEGTSNPNLYWYRQAAGRGLQLLFYSVGIGQISSEVPQNLSASRPQDRQFILSSKKLLLSDSGFYLCAWRVPGGNSPLHFGNGTRLTVT.

The chain joins TRBV30 to TRBJ1-1; D perhaps matches TRBD1 (6 bases). CDR3 length: 13 residues. CDR1 and CDR2 (germline): GTSNPN, SVGIG (reference sequence). The CDR3 loop is CVAGRGGDTEAFF. The CDR3 DNA sequence: TGTGTCGCGGGAAGGGGGGGCGACACTGAAGCTTTCTTT.

V usage is TRBV7-2 and J usage is TRBJ1-3; 8 bases map to TRBD1. The V and J ends lost 2 bases and 0 bases, in that order; junction bases with no gene match: 6. CDR3 length equals 17 residues. The germline gives CDR1 SGHTA, CDR2 FQGNSA. CDR3 region: CASSLLGTGRSGNTIYF. Written as DNA, the CDR3 is TGTGCCAGCAGCTTATTGGGGACAGGCCGCTCTGGAAACACCATATATTTT. Combining the CDR3 with reference TRBV7-2 and TRBJ1-3 gives the whole variable domain GAGVSQSPSNKVTEKGKDVELRCDPISGHTALYWYRQSLGQGLEFLIYFQGNSAPDKSGLPSDRFSAERTGGSVSTLTIQRTQQEDSAVYLCASSLLGTGRSGNTIYFGEGSWLTVV.

The CDR3 loop is CASSYGGQLLGLGYTF. DNA for the CDR3: TGTGCCAGCAGTTACGGAGGACAACTATTGGGACTAGGCTACACCTTC. The chain employs TRBV6-2 or TRBV6-3 and TRBJ1-2; tentatively, D is TRBD1 (5 bases). The CDR3 is 16 amino acids. Trimming pared 2 bases from V and 8 bases from J, leaving 21 bases between. From germline, CDR1 is MNHEY and CDR2 SVGEGT.